The present T cell receptor (beta chain) was sequenced within a study of identical twins' blood T cells. Each CDR3 protein is one row after TCRdb ran MiXCR on the 5' RACE reads. The top ten hold about 6% of the sample, which has fewer than 450,000 distinct CDR3 sequences, 28% seen once. The CDR3 totals 14 residues. The V and J ends lost 8 bases and 3 bases respectively, with 13 bases between them. Per the germline V gene, CDR1 is MNHNS and CDR2 is SASEGT. This clonotype was detected a few times. The antigen is unknown. General observations from the study: Out-of-frame TCRbeta clonotypes reportedly had markedly more similar V usage in twins than unrelated donors. Top TCRbeta clonotypes were shared more with twin than unrelated donors. Twins shared about as many clonotypes as their cloneset sizes predicted.

The genes are TRBV6-1 and TRBJ2-2; the D gene could be TRBD1 or TRBD2 (6 bases each). The clonotype was recovered from a woman between 18 and 49 years old in good health. Material: PBMCs. CDR3 protein: CASGGTRDTGELFF. CDR3 DNA sequence: TGTGCCAGCGGAGGGACAAGAGACACCGGGGAGCTGTTTTTT.